This entry lists 22 T cell receptor beta chains sequenced from one sample in a study of shared clonotypes between healthy human individuals. Profiling relied on immunoSEQ multiplex PCR, and the TCRdb table lists in-frame clones only, not all of them. The sample includes approximately 2.4 million clones, around 95% of them seen just once. Sequenced: naive CD4+ T cells sorted from blood. Subset described: CD45RA+ positively selected. These receptor sequences come from a man aged 18 to 29 in good health.

V is TRBV5-4 and J is TRBJ1-2, with 8 positions matching TRBD1. The CDR3 spans 15 residues. The junction had 11 bases not matched to a gene; V was cut back by 2 bases and J by 8 bases. Germline assignment: CDR1 SGHNT and CDR2 YYREEE (reference sequence). The CDR3 sequence is CASSFKMDRVGGYTF. The DNA of the CDR3 is TGTGCCAGCAGCTTCAAAATGGACAGGGTGGGCGGCTACACCTTC.

The chain combines TRBV5-6 with TRBJ1-1; D not certain. Trimming cost V 0 bases and J 4 bases, with 10 bases left between them. Germline loops: CDR1 SGHDT, CDR2 YYEEEE. The CDR3 is 14 amino acids. CDR3: CASSLDSIGTEAFF. The CDR3 DNA reads TGTGCCAGCAGCTTGGACTCGATCGGCACTGAAGCTTTCTTT.

V gene TRBV5-1 combines with J gene TRBJ1-1, with D possibly TRBD1 on 5 matching bases. The V end was cut by 0 bases, the J end by 7 bases, with 13 bases between. CDR1 SGHRS and CDR2 YFSETQ come from the germline V gene. The CDR3 is 14 amino acids. The CDR3: CASSLEPRGGEAFF. DNA for the CDR3: TGCGCCAGCAGCTTGGAGCCGCGCGGGGGTGAAGCTTTCTTT.

The V call is TRBV11-2, the J call TRBJ2-7, with 10 bases fitting TRBD2. V gave up 1 base and J gave up 5 bases; unmatched junction bases: 8. The CDR3 loop spans 16 amino acids. Per germline, CDR1 SGHAT and CDR2 FQNNGV. This chain's CDR3 is CASSLGGGTSVHEQYF. CDR3 DNA: TGTGCCAGCAGCTTAGGGGGCGGGACTAGCGTCCACGAGCAGTACTTC. The entire variable domain, with the rest obtained from reference TRBV11-2 and TRBJ2-7, is as follows: EAGVAQSPRYKIIEKRQSVAFWCNPISGHATLYWYQQILGQGPKLLIQFQNNGVVDDSQLPKDRFSAERLKGVDSTLKIQPAKLEDSAVYLCASSLGGGTSVHEQYFGPGTRLTVT.

The chain uses TRBV18 and TRBJ1-2; the D is unclear. The CDR3 covers 13 residues. V was shortened by 5 bases and J by 8 bases, with 15 bases between the two germline ends. Germline V gives CDR1 KGHSH, CDR2 LQKENI. CDR3 amino acids: CASSEDWTAGYTF. In DNA, the CDR3 is TGTGCCAGCTCAGAGGACTGGACTGCCGGCTACACCTTC.

This chain links TRBV2 with TRBJ2-2, with 7 bases aligning to TRBD1. The germline V gene has CDR1 SNHLY and CDR2 FYNNEI. This CDR3 is 16 amino acids long. The V gene end was trimmed by 6 bases and the J gene end by 0 bases; junction bases not matched to a gene: 7. Here the CDR3 reads CASRTQGLSNTGELFF. As DNA, the CDR3 is TGTGCCAGCAGGACACAGGGGCTATCGAACACCGGGGAGCTGTTTTTT.

The chain is built from TRBV2 and TRBJ1-3; unclear D gene. CDR1 and CDR2 (germline): SNHLY, FYNNEI. Trimming pared 1 base from V and 5 bases from J, leaving 6 bases between. The CDR3 spans 13 residues. Here the CDR3 DNA reads TGTGCCAGCAGTGAAGGCAGGAGAAACACCATATATTTT. Protein sequence: CASSEGRRNTIYF.

The chain carries TRBV5-8 and TRBJ1-1; D not resolved. V lost 5 bases, J lost 7 bases, and 6 bases lay in between. This CDR3 is 10 amino acids long. Germline lookup yields CDR1 SGHTS and CDR2 YDEGEE. The CDR3 DNA follows: TGTGCCAGCAGAGGAGTTGAAGCTTTCTTT. This encodes CASRGVEAFF.

The chain couples TRBV4-1 to TRBJ2-3; no firm D call. This CDR3 has 15 amino acids. V lost 3 bases and J lost 0, with 10 bases in between. In germline, CDR1 is MGHRA, CDR2 YSYEKL. The CDR3, as DNA: TGCGCCAGCAGCCAGAACTTGCTCAGCACAGATACGCAGTATTTT. Encoded protein: CASSQNLLSTDTQYF.

Notes on this clone: This sample includes further DNA sequences coding for the same CDR3. The chain carries TRBV7-9 and TRBJ1-1; D is undetermined. Germline CDR1 SEHNR, CDR2 FQNEAQ (reference sequence). Trimming cost V 5 bases and J 3 bases, with 7 bases left between them. The CDR3 has 12 amino acids. In DNA, the CDR3 is TGTGCCAGCAGCCCGTCGGACACTGAAGCTTTCTTT. This sequence encodes CASSPSDTEAFF. Looking up the rest from reference TRBV7-9 and TRBJ1-1 gives the full variable domain: DTGVSQNPRHKITKRGQNVTFRCDPISEHNRLYWYRQTLGQGPEFLTYFQNEAQLEKSRLLSDRFSAERPKGSFSTLEIQRTEQGDSAMYLCASSPSDTEAFFGQGTRLTVV.

V usage is TRBV5-6 and J usage is TRBJ1-5; a possible D gene is TRBD1 (5 bases). The CDR3 consists of 17 residues. With 1 base removed from V and 1 base from J, the gap between germline ends came to 15 bases. Germline V CDR1 and CDR2: SGHDT, YYEEEE. The CDR3: CASSLSLGGKSNQPQHF. DNA of the CDR3: TGTGCCAGCAGCTTGAGCCTCGGGGGGAAAAGCAATCAGCCCCAGCATTTT.

V gene TRBV30 combines with J gene TRBJ2-2; D is uncertain. V lost 0 bases and J lost 5, with 7 bases in between. This CDR3 region has 13 residues. The V gene's germline CDR1 is GTSNPN and CDR2 SVGIG (reference sequence). DNA for the CDR3: TGTGCCTGGAGTGTAGACGGGACCGGGGAGCTGTTTTTT. Translation: CAWSVDGTGELFF.

The V and J genes are TRBV6-1 and TRBJ2-7; TRBD1 agrees at 9 bases. The CDR3 length is 15 residues. The junction had 3 bases not matched to a gene; V was cut back by 1 base and J by 2 bases. Germline V gene sequence: CDR1 MNHNS, CDR2 SASEGT. The CDR3 bases are TGTGCCAGCAGTGAAGTCGGGACAGGGACCTACGAGCAGTACTTC. It encodes CASSEVGTGTYEQYF.

The chain is built from TRBV6-1 and TRBJ1-3, with D tentatively TRBD1 (5 bases). This CDR3 spans 13 amino acids. V lost 3 bases to trimming and J lost 4 bases, with 7 bases between them. CDR1 is MNHNS and CDR2 is SASEGT in the germline V gene. As DNA, the CDR3 is TGTGCCAGCAGTGAGAACAGGGGAAACACCATATATTTT. As protein: CASSENRGNTIYF.

This clone has just a few counts. The CDR3, as DNA: TGCGCCAGCAGCCAAGACCGGGGTAGCGGGAACATTCAGTACTTC. Translated, it gives CASSQDRGSGNIQYF. The V call is TRBV4-1, the J call TRBJ2-4; 7 bases match TRBD2. V shed 0 bases and J 7 bases; nucleotides not matched to a gene: 6. In germline, CDR1 is MGHRA, CDR2 YSYEKL. This CDR3 spans 15 amino acids.

The rearrangement joins TRBV9 to TRBJ2-2; D is unclear. V was shortened by 0 bases and J by 4 bases, with 10 bases between the two germline ends. This CDR3 spans 15 amino acids. Per germline, CDR1 SGDLS and CDR2 YYNGEE. The CDR3 region has the DNA TGTGCCAGCAGCGTAGGCTTCTCCCGCACCGGGGAGCTGTTTTTT. It encodes CASSVGFSRTGELFF.

This chain uses TRBV23-1 with TRBJ1-3; 8 bases map to TRBD1. TRBV23-1 is flagged as an ORF with uncertain function. The CDR3 spans 16 residues. Unmatched junction bases numbered 8, after V lost 6 bases and J lost 1 base. The CDR3 sequence: CASRNEQGVSGNTIYF. The CDR3 nucleotides read TGCGCCAGCAGGAATGAACAGGGGGTGTCTGGAAACACCATATATTTT.

The chain has TRBV5-4 and TRBJ2-3; TRBD1 might be the D (5 bases). This CDR3 is 12 amino acids long. The V end lost 2 bases, the J end lost 8 bases, and 9 bases lay between the germline ends. CDR1 is SGHNT, CDR2 YYREEE, per germline (reference sequence). In DNA, the CDR3 is TGTGCCAGCAGCTTCGGAAGGGGTACGCAGTATTTT. This gives the protein CASSFGRGTQYF.

This sequence joins TRBV13 and TRBJ1-5; 9 bases line up with TRBD1. The CDR3 consists of 16 residues. The V gene end was trimmed by 8 bases and the J gene end by 6 bases; junction bases not matched to a gene: 14. The germline gives CDR1 PRHDT, CDR2 FYEKMQ (reference sequence). The CDR3: CASLLWDREYGQPQHF. The CDR3 bases are TGTGCCAGCCTGCTCTGGGACAGGGAGTACGGTCAGCCCCAGCATTTT. The entire variable domain, with the rest obtained from reference TRBV13 and TRBJ1-5, is as follows: AAGVIQSPRHLIKEKRETATLKCYPIPRHDTVYWYQQGPGQDPQFLISFYEKMQSDKGSIPDRFSAQQFSDYHSELNMSSLELGDSALYFCASLLWDREYGQPQHFGDGTRLSIL.

The chain is built from TRBV13 and TRBJ2-7; D ambiguous. Germline V CDR1 and CDR2: PRHDT, FYEKMQ (reference sequence). Trimming left V 0 bases short and J 1 base short, with 4 bases between. This CDR3 comprises 13 residues. CDR3 bases: TGTGCCAGCAGCTTAGGCAGGTCCTACGAGCAGTACTTC. It yields the protein CASSLGRSYEQYF.

The chain uses TRBV6-5 and TRBJ2-7; no firm D call. The ends were cut back, 7 bases at V and 2 bases at J, with 15 bases in the middle. Germline assignment: CDR1 MNHEY and CDR2 SVGAGI. The CDR3 covers 14 residues. The CDR3 DNA sequence: TGTGCCAGCATGGACGAGGTTGAGACCTACGAGCAGTACTTC. It is translated as CASMDEVETYEQYF.

The V call is TRBV27, the J call TRBJ2-2; perhaps TRBD2 as D (5 bases). Germline V gene lookup returns CDR1 MNHEY and CDR2 SMNVEV (reference sequence). Trimming left V 6 bases short and J 4 bases short, with 12 bases between. The CDR3 is made up of 14 amino acids. Here the CDR3 DNA reads TGTGCCAGCAGAGTTCACGCGGGCACCGGGGAGCTGTTTTTT. Amino acids: CASRVHAGTGELFF.